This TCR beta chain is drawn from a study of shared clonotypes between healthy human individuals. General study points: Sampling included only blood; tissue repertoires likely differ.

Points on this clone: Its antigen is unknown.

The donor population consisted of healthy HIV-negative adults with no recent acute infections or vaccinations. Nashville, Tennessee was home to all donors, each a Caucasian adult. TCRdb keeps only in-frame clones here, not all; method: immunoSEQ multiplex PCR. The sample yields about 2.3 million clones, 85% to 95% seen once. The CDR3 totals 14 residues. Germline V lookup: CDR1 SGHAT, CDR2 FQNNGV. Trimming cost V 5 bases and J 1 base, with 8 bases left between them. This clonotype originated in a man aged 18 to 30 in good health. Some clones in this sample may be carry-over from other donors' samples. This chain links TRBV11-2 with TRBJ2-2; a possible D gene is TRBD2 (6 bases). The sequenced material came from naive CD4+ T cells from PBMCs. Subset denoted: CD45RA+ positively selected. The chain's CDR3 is CASSGGVNTGELFF. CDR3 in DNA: TGTGCCAGCAGCGGCGGGGTGAACACCGGGGAGCTGTTTTTT.